This T cell receptor (beta chain) was recorded in a study of blood T cell repertoires in COVID-19. Produced via immunoSEQ multiplex PCR; TCRdb's table is partial and in-frame only. The sample contains 75,000 to 100,000 clones, 87% of which appear only once. This sequence originates from a human donor in a cohort sampled during active COVID-19. Sequenced sample: peripheral blood.

CDR3 loop: CASRLQGSHGYTF. The CDR3 nucleotides read TGTGCCAGCAGATTACAGGGAAGTCATGGCTACACCTTC. The chain couples TRBV28 to TRBJ1-2, with D perhaps TRBD1 (6 bases). From germline, CDR1 is MDHEN and CDR2 SYDVKM. V lost 6 bases, J lost 6 bases, and 14 bases lay in between. This CDR3 is 13 amino acids long.